This passage covers 28 T cell receptor beta chains from one sample sequenced in a study of cytomegalovirus exposure and HLA in healthy donors. The PCR ran on 60 Vbeta and 13 Jbeta primers. Clones were sequenced by immunoSEQ multiplex PCR, and TCRdb holds only the in-frame ones, with some missing. The table lists about 42,000 clones. The sequencing input was PBMCs. These receptors originate from a man younger than 45 in good health and CMV-seronegative.

The V call is TRBV7-3, the J call TRBJ2-7; TRBD2 agrees at 14 bases. J lost 3 bases, V lost 2 bases, and 0 bases had no gene match. The CDR3 length is 15 residues. Germline CDR1 SGHTA, CDR2 FQGTGA. This CDR3 is CASSLGTSGSYEQYF. CDR3 nucleotide sequence: TGTGCCAGCAGCTTAGGGACTAGCGGGAGCTACGAGCAGTACTTC.

CDR3: CATLTEVYGYTF. The CDR3 nucleotides are TGTGCCACCTTGACAGAGGTCTATGGCTACACCTTC. J is TRBJ1-2 and V is TRBV19, with D possibly TRBD1 on 5 matching bases. The V gene lost 10 bases and the J gene lost 4 bases, with 13 bases spanning the gap. Germline assignment: CDR1 LNHDA and CDR2 SQIVND (reference sequence). This CDR3 region has 12 residues. The full variable domain, rest sourced from reference TRBV19 and TRBJ1-2, is DGGITQSPKYLFRKEGQNVTLSCEQNLNHDAMYWYRQDPGQGLRLIYYSQIVNDFQKGDIAEGYSVSREKKESFPLTVTSAQKNPTAFYLCATLTEVYGYTFGSGTRLTVV.

V gene TRBV5-6 combines with J gene TRBJ1-1; TRBD1 matches at 9 bases. The germline V gene has CDR1 SGHDT and CDR2 YYEEEE. J was trimmed by 6 bases and V by 1 base; bases with no gene match: 4. This CDR3 spans 14 amino acids. CDR3 nucleotide sequence: TGTGCCAGCAGCTTGCCGGGACAGGGTGCTGAAGCTTTCTTT. Protein: CASSLPGQGAEAFF.

This rearrangement joins TRBV6-5 to TRBJ1-4; no firm D call. This CDR3 comprises 14 residues. V lost 8 bases and J 4 bases, leaving 14 bases between the germline ends. CDR1 and CDR2 (germline): MNHEY, SVGAGI. CDR3 protein: CASGNSHVNEKLFF. In DNA, the CDR3 is TGTGCCAGCGGTAACAGTCATGTTAATGAAAAACTGTTTTTT.

The V and J genes are TRBV30 and TRBJ2-3; 7 bases agree with TRBD2. CDR1 and CDR2 from the germline V gene are GTSNPN and SVGIG (reference sequence). J was trimmed by 3 bases and V by 5 bases; bases with no gene match: 5. The CDR3 length is 13 residues. CDR3 nucleotides: TGTGCCTGGGCGGGAGTCCGTACAGATACGCAGTATTTT. Protein product: CAWAGVRTDTQYF. Full variable domain (outside the CDR3, taken from reference TRBV30 and TRBJ2-3): SQTIHQWPATLVQPVGSPLSLECTVEGTSNPNLYWYRQAAGRGLQLLFYSVGIGQISSEVPQNLSASRPQDRQFILSSKKLLLSDSGFYLCAWAGVRTDTQYFGPGTRLTVL.

The V gene is TRBV4-3, the J gene TRBJ2-7; D possibly corresponds to TRBD1 (5 bases). The CDR3 extends over 15 amino acids. Germline-derived CDR1 and CDR2 are LGHNA and YSLEER. V lost 0 bases and J 3 bases, leaving 12 bases between the germline ends. The CDR3 spells CASSQDTTGHYEQYF. As DNA, the CDR3 is TGCGCCAGCAGCCAAGATACTACAGGACACTACGAGCAGTACTTC.

The CDR3 nucleotides read TGTGCCAGCAGCCAAGGAGGCGGGGACCAAGAGACCCAGTACTTC. It specifies CASSQGGGDQETQYF. The V gene is TRBV4-2, the J gene TRBJ2-5; tentative D call: TRBD2 (6 bases). This CDR3 spans 15 amino acids. The V gene lost 1 base and the J gene lost 0 bases, with 9 bases spanning the gap. Germline-derived CDR1 and CDR2 are LGHNA and YNFKEQ.

The chain is built from TRBV4-2 and TRBJ1-1; perhaps TRBD1 as D (6 bases). The CDR3 has 11 amino acids. The V gene lost 8 bases and the J gene lost 9 bases, with 13 bases spanning the gap. CDR1 and CDR2 from the germline V gene are LGHNA and YNFKEQ. The DNA of the CDR3 is TGTGCCAGCGCCATAGGGGGACAAGCTTTCTTT. It yields the protein CASAIGGQAFF.

J is TRBJ2-7 and V is TRBV4-3; 10 nucleotides agree with TRBD2. This CDR3 contains 15 residues. After removal of 1 base from V and 2 bases from J, the junction contained 2 bases not matched to a gene. Germline CDR1 is LGHNA and CDR2 is YSLEER. The CDR3 region has the DNA TGCGCCAGCAGCCAAGGGACTAGCGGCACCTACGAGCAGTACTTC. It encodes CASSQGTSGTYEQYF.

The gene calls are TRBV27 and TRBJ2-7; maybe TRBD1 (5 bases). Trimming cost V 3 bases and J 3 bases, with 9 bases left between them. This CDR3 is built from 13 residues. Germline CDR1 and CDR2: MNHEY and SMNVEV (reference sequence). The CDR3 region is CASSLGLVYEQYF. CDR3 in DNA: TGTGCCAGCAGTTTGGGGCTTGTCTACGAGCAGTACTTC.

The chain links TRBV6-5 to TRBJ1-2; tentatively, D is TRBD1 (5 bases). Germline V gene sequence: CDR1 MNHEY, CDR2 SVGAGI. The CDR3 has 15 amino acids. V shed 6 bases and J shed 4 bases, with 18 bases lying between them. The CDR3 sequence: CASSPQGGALYGYTF. The CDR3 region has the DNA TGTGCCAGCAGCCCCCAAGGAGGGGCCCTCTATGGCTACACCTTC.

The chain carries TRBV6-5 and TRBJ2-2, with 7 bases lining up with TRBD2. J gave up 6 bases and V 8 bases, and 6 bases lay outside the gene matches. The CDR3 has 13 residues. Germline lookup yields CDR1 MNHEY and CDR2 SVGAGI. The CDR3 DNA sequence: TGTGCCAGCCGCCCGGGGGGTCCCGGGGAGCTGTTTTTT. Its translation is CASRPGGPGELFF.

The chain uses TRBV19 and TRBJ1-5; D may be TRBD1 (6 bases). V was trimmed by 6 bases and J by 5 bases, leaving 17 bases between them. Germline V lookup: CDR1 LNHDA, CDR2 SQIVND (reference sequence). The CDR3 is made up of 15 amino acids. CDR3 loop: CASRPTAGAYQPQHF. CDR3 nucleotide sequence: TGTGCCAGTAGGCCTACGGCAGGGGCTTATCAGCCCCAGCATTTT.

The chain combines TRBV30 with TRBJ2-3; a weak D match, TRBD2 (5 bases). V was cut by 0 bases and J by 0 bases, with 10 bases left in between. Germline V gene data show CDR1 as GTSNPN and CDR2 as SVGIG (reference sequence). This CDR3 has 15 residues. In DNA, the CDR3 is TGTGCCTGGAGTGTTGACGGCGGGAGCACAGATACGCAGTATTTT. Its protein product is CAWSVDGGSTDTQYF.

V is TRBV5-1 and J is TRBJ2-5; 8 bases agree with TRBD1. Germline lookup yields CDR1 SGHRS and CDR2 YFSETQ. The CDR3 is 15 amino acids. Trimming removed 3 bases from V and 2 bases from J; junction bases left unmatched: 6. The chain's CDR3 is CASSYTGTGQETQYF. The CDR3 DNA reads TGCGCCAGCAGCTACACCGGGACAGGACAAGAGACCCAGTACTTC.

J is TRBJ2-1 and V is TRBV4-3; 10 bases align to TRBD1. Unmatched junction bases numbered 14, after V lost 0 bases and J lost 6 bases. The CDR3 has 19 residues. Germline values: CDR1 LGHNA, CDR2 YSLEER. Written as DNA, the CDR3 is TGCGCCAGCAGCCAAGATAGGGACAGGGGAGACTTGGTGGGCAATGAGCAGTTCTTC. Residues: CASSQDRDRGDLVGNEQFF.

The rearrangement joins TRBV30 to TRBJ1-5; 7 nucleotides align to TRBD1. After removal of 2 bases from V and 3 bases from J, the junction contained 10 bases not matched to a gene. This CDR3 is built from 16 residues. CDR1 is GTSNPN and CDR2 is SVGIG in the germline V gene (reference sequence). CDR3 sequence reads: CAWSFPRQGNNQPQHF. CDR3 DNA sequence: TGTGCCTGGAGTTTTCCCCGACAGGGAAACAATCAGCCCCAGCATTTT.

The chain links TRBV4-1 to TRBJ2-2, with 10 bases fitting TRBD1. V gave up 1 base and J gave up 3 bases; unmatched junction bases: 5. This CDR3 spans 17 amino acids. CDR1 is MGHRA and CDR2 is YSYEKL in the germline V gene. The CDR3 DNA is TGCGCCAGCAGCCAAGGCCGGGACAGGGGCGACACCGGGGAGCTGTTTTTT. Its translation is CASSQGRDRGDTGELFF.

This sequence joins TRBV7-9 and TRBJ2-5; possible D gene TRBD1, 6 bases. CDR3 length: 16 residues. The V gene lost 1 base and the J gene lost 5 bases, with 17 bases spanning the gap. The germline CDR1 and CDR2 sequences are SEHNR and FQNEAQ (reference sequence). CDR3 DNA sequence: TGTGCCAGCAGCTTAGGAGTGACAGGCCTGGCGGAGACCCAGTACTTC. Protein product: CASSLGVTGLAETQYF.

The V gene is TRBV5-1, the J gene TRBJ1-1; tentatively, D is TRBD1 (5 bases). The CDR3 runs 14 residues. CDR1 and CDR2 from the germline V gene are SGHRS and YFSETQ. V was shortened by 4 bases and J by 2 bases, with 12 bases between the two germline ends. The CDR3 DNA follows: TGCGCCAGCAGCCCCCTTGGGGCCAACACTGAAGCTTTCTTT. Protein product: CASSPLGANTEAFF.

The rearrangement joins TRBV6-5 to TRBJ2-7, with TRBD1 matching over 9 bases. This CDR3 has 14 residues. With 2 bases clipped from V and 6 bases from J, the junction kept 5 bases outside the gene matches. CDR1 is MNHEY and CDR2 is SVGAGI in the germline V gene. DNA for the CDR3: TGTGCCAGCAGTTACCGGGACAGGGCACCCGAGCAGTACTTC. The encoded protein is CASSYRDRAPEQYF.

CDR3 in DNA: TGTGCCAGCTCACTCCAGGGTCGCTCGTTTGGGGAGCAGTACTTC. This codes for CASSLQGRSFGEQYF. The rearrangement joins TRBV18 to TRBJ2-7, with D possibly matching TRBD1 (5 bases). In germline, CDR1 is KGHSH, CDR2 LQKENI. The CDR3 has 15 residues. Deletions cut 4 bases from V and 7 bases from J, with 20 bases between.

This chain links TRBV5-4 with TRBJ2-1; 10 nucleotides agree with TRBD2. V trimming: 2 bases; J trimming: 3 bases; junction bases outside the gene matches: 5. Germline V gene lookup returns CDR1 SGHNT and CDR2 YYREEE (reference sequence). The CDR3 consists of 16 residues. This CDR3 reads CASSFLAGEVYNEQFF. The CDR3 DNA sequence: TGTGCCAGCAGCTTTCTAGCGGGAGAGGTCTACAATGAGCAGTTCTTC.

This rearrangement joins TRBV11-3 to TRBJ2-5, with 7 bases aligning to TRBD2. Trimming cost V 0 bases and J 4 bases; bases outside gene matches: 5. CDR1 is SGHNT and CDR2 is YENEEA in the germline V gene. This CDR3 is 15 amino acids long. The CDR3 is CASSLDGRAGETQYF. The CDR3 region has the DNA TGTGCCAGCAGCTTAGATGGGAGGGCCGGAGAGACCCAGTACTTC.

The CDR3 region is CASSPLAGPLEQYF. The DNA of the CDR3 is TGTGCCAGCTCACCACTAGCGGGGCCCTTGGAGCAGTACTTC. This rearrangement joins TRBV18 to TRBJ2-7; TRBD2 aligns across 8 bases. The CDR3 covers 14 residues. The germline CDR1 and CDR2 sequences are KGHSH and LQKENI. After removal of 1 base from V and 7 bases from J, the junction contained 6 bases not matched to a gene. Based on the CDR3 plus reference TRBV18 and TRBJ2-7, the full variable domain is NAGVMQNPRHLVRRRGQEARLRCSPMKGHSHVYWYRQLPEEGLKFMVYLQKENIIDESGMPKERFSAEFPKEGPSILRIQQVVRGDSAAYFCASSPLAGPLEQYFGPGTRLTVT.

The rearrangement joins TRBV18 to TRBJ1-1; unclear D gene. V shed 3 bases and J shed 0 bases, with 11 bases lying between them. Germline CDR1 and CDR2: KGHSH and LQKENI. This CDR3 spans 15 amino acids. The DNA for the CDR3 is TGTGCCAGCTCACCGGGCGCGAGCTTGAACACTGAAGCTTTCTTT. It encodes CASSPGASLNTEAFF. The full variable domain, completed using reference TRBV18 and TRBJ1-1, is NAGVMQNPRHLVRRRGQEARLRCSPMKGHSHVYWYRQLPEEGLKFMVYLQKENIIDESGMPKERFSAEFPKEGPSILRIQQVVRGDSAAYFCASSPGASLNTEAFFGQGTRLTVV.

V gene TRBV10-2 combines with J gene TRBJ2-2, with TRBD2 matching over 9 bases. The germline gives CDR1 WSHSY, CDR2 SAAADI. The CDR3 has 16 amino acids. V dropped 4 bases and J dropped 7; count of bases not matched to a gene: 10. CDR3: CASSGLAAGGNGELFF. For the CDR3, the DNA is TGCGCCAGCAGTGGCCTTGCGGCGGGAGGGAACGGGGAGCTGTTTTTT.

The rearrangement links TRBV14 to TRBJ2-1; a possible D gene is TRBD1 (6 bases). V was cut by 3 bases and J by 5 bases, with 11 bases left in between. Germline-derived CDR1 and CDR2 are SGHDN and FVKESK. This CDR3 region has 14 residues. The DNA of the CDR3 is TGTGCCAGCAGCCAGTGGGGGCGGAACAATGAGCAGTTCTTC. Protein: CASSQWGRNNEQFF.